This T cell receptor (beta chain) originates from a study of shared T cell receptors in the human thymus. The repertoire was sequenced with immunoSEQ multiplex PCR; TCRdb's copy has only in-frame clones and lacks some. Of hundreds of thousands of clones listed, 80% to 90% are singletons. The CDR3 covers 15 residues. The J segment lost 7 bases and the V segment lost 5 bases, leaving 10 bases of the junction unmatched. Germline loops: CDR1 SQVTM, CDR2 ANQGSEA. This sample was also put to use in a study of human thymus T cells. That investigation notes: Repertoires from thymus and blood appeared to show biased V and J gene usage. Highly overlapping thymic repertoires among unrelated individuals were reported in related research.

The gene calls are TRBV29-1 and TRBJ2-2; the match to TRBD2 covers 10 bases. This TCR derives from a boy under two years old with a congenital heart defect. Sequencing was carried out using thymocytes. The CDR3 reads CSVFQAGGRIGELFF. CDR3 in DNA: TGCAGCGTTTTCCAAGCGGGAGGGCGTATCGGGGAGCTGTTTTTT.